These 23 T cell receptor beta chains were all obtained from the same sample, sequenced in a study of blood T cell repertoires in COVID-19. Libraries were prepared by immunoSEQ multiplex PCR; TCRdb keeps only in-frame clonotypes and omits some of them. The sample shows approximately 92,000 clones, around 81% of them seen only once. The sequencing input was peripheral blood. The source of these receptors is a man in his forties or fifties with acute or convalescent COVID-19.

This chain uses TRBV9 with TRBJ2-5; 8 positions match TRBD1. This CDR3 region has 15 residues. Trimming at V came to 0 bases and at J to 2 bases, leaving 3 bases not matched to a gene. Germline V gene lookup returns CDR1 SGDLS and CDR2 YYNGEE. Written as DNA, the CDR3 is TGTGCCAGCAGCGTAGACACAGGGGGTCAAGAGACCCAGTACTTC. Its translation: CASSVDTGGQETQYF.

A few counts support this clone. At the DNA level, this CDR3 is encoded by other sequences in the same sample as well. This chain connects TRBV9 to TRBJ1-1; D is uncertain. With 1 base removed from V and 1 base from J, the gap between germline ends came to 5 bases. Germline assignment: CDR1 SGDLS and CDR2 YYNGEE. This CDR3 is built from 13 residues. This CDR3 is CASSVSGNTEAFF. CDR3 nucleotides: TGTGCCAGCAGCGTATCAGGGAACACTGAAGCTTTCTTT. The complete variable domain, with remaining parts taken from reference TRBV9 and TRBJ1-1, reads DSGVTQTPKHLITATGQRVTLRCSPRSGDLSVYWYQQSLDQGLQFLIQYYNGEERAKGNILERFSAQQFPDLHSELNLSSLELGDSALYFCASSVSGNTEAFFGQGTRLTVV.

The chain links TRBV12-3 or TRBV12-4 to TRBJ1-5, with a possible D match to TRBD1 (5 bases). V lost 5 bases to trimming and J lost 5 bases, with 10 bases between them. There are 13 residues in the CDR3. The CDR3 spells CASSRDSHQPQHF. In DNA form, the CDR3 reads TGTGCCAGCAGTCGAGACAGCCATCAGCCCCAGCATTTT.

This clone appeared a single time. The V call is TRBV19, the J call TRBJ2-2; 7 nucleotides line up with TRBD2. The CDR3 sequence is 14 residues long. The germline V gene has CDR1 LNHDA and CDR2 SQIVND (reference sequence). V lost 7 bases and J lost 5; bases outside the gene matches: 7. CDR3 in DNA: TGTGCCAGTAACCCGGGGGGAGATACCGGGGAGCTGTTTTTT. Translation: CASNPGGDTGELFF.

The rearrangement links TRBV5-1 to TRBJ2-5, with a possible D match to TRBD1 (6 bases). In germline, CDR1 is SGHRS, CDR2 YFSETQ. With 4 bases removed from V and 8 bases from J, the gap between germline ends came to 24 bases. The length of the CDR3 is 16 residues. The CDR3 reads CASSDGGSGSRGTQYF. CDR3 nucleotide sequence: TGCGCCAGCAGCGATGGGGGCTCTGGGTCCCGGGGTACCCAGTACTTC.

This sequence joins TRBV29-1 and TRBJ2-4; 10 nucleotides match TRBD1. The V segment lost 4 bases and the J segment 0 bases; nucleotides outside the gene matches: 9. CDR1 and CDR2 from the germline V gene are SQVTM and ANQGSEA. There are 17 residues in the CDR3. In DNA, the CDR3 is TGCAGCGTTGTCGCCGACAGGGGGCCGATAGCCAAAAACATTCAGTACTTC. Translating gives CSVVADRGPIAKNIQYF.

The chain uses TRBV28 and TRBJ1-1; 9 bases map to TRBD1. V lost 11 bases and J lost 0; bases outside the gene matches: 7. This CDR3 comprises 14 residues. Germline CDR1 and CDR2: MDHEN and SYDVKM. This chain's CDR3 is CAAGTGLMNTEAFF. For the CDR3, the DNA is TGTGCCGCGGGGACAGGGCTGATGAACACTGAAGCTTTCTTT.

CDR3 amino acids: CASSFGGGQSYSNQPQHF. DNA for the CDR3: TGTGCCAGCAGCTTCGGGGGAGGGCAGTCCTATAGCAATCAGCCCCAGCATTTT. V gene TRBV7-8 combines with J gene TRBJ1-5; maybe TRBD1 (5 bases). The CDR3 contains 18 residues. Trimming took 3 bases from V and 0 from J, leaving 18 bases between them. The germline CDR1 and CDR2 sequences are SGHVS and FQNEAQ.

V and J are TRBV27 and TRBJ2-1; TRBD2 matches at 9 bases. The germline V gene encodes CDR1 MNHEY and CDR2 SMNVEV (reference sequence). This CDR3 has 12 amino acids. V was clipped by 6 bases and J by 9 bases; unmatched bases: 3. CDR3 DNA sequence: TGTGCCAGCAGGTCTAGCGGGACTGAGCAGTTCTTC. It specifies CASRSSGTEQFF.

The rearrangement uses TRBV18 and TRBJ2-3; 9 nucleotides line up with TRBD2. CDR1 is KGHSH, CDR2 LQKENI, per germline. This CDR3 spans 17 amino acids. Germline trimming cut 4 bases from V and 3 bases from J; bases unmatched to any gene: 11. The CDR3 bases are TGTGCCAGCTCACGAAGTGGCCTAGCGGGAACTACAGATACGCAGTATTTT. Residues: CASSRSGLAGTTDTQYF.

This chain joins TRBV30 and TRBJ1-4, with 11 bases matching TRBD1. V lost 5 bases and J lost 8; bases outside the gene matches: 10. This CDR3 is built from 15 residues. CDR1 and CDR2 (germline): GTSNPN, SVGIG (reference sequence). The chain's CDR3 is CAWEDGTGGKEKLFF. CDR3 in DNA: TGTGCCTGGGAAGACGGGACAGGGGGAAAAGAAAAACTGTTTTTT.

The V call is TRBV7-2, the J call TRBJ2-3; D not resolved. CDR1 and CDR2 from the germline V gene are SGHTA and FQGNSA. The ends were cut back, 1 base at V and 0 bases at J, with 14 bases in the middle. This CDR3 has 17 residues. CDR3 residues: CASSLGGLTGSTDTQYF. As DNA, the CDR3 is TGTGCCAGCAGCTTAGGAGGATTGACTGGCAGCACAGATACGCAGTATTTT.

This rearrangement joins TRBV5-1 to TRBJ1-4; 8 positions agree with TRBD1. This CDR3 spans 14 amino acids. V gave up 1 base and J gave up 6 bases; unmatched junction bases: 2. Germline V lookup: CDR1 SGHRS, CDR2 YFSETQ. CDR3 region: CASSLQGADEKLFF. CDR3 bases: TGCGCCAGCAGCTTGCAGGGGGCGGATGAAAAACTGTTTTTT.

The chain recombines TRBV13 with TRBJ2-3, with a possible D match to TRBD1 (9 bases). V was clipped by 5 bases and J by 2 bases, with 20 bases between them. Germline V gene sequence: CDR1 PRHDT, CDR2 FYEKMQ (reference sequence). The CDR3 has 17 amino acids. CDR3 bases: TGTGCCAGCAGCCCCCCGGGGGGGACAGGGATCACAGATACGCAGTATTTT. Protein: CASSPPGGTGITDTQYF. The full variable domain, completed using reference TRBV13 and TRBJ2-3, is AAGVIQSPRHLIKEKRETATLKCYPIPRHDTVYWYQQGPGQDPQFLISFYEKMQSDKGSIPDRFSAQQFSDYHSELNMSSLELGDSALYFCASSPPGGTGITDTQYFGPGTRLTVL.

The V call is TRBV6-4, the J call TRBJ1-1; D ambiguous. The V end lost 6 bases, the J end lost 1 base, and 9 bases lay between the germline ends. Germline V gene data show CDR1 as MRHNA and CDR2 as SNTAGT. This CDR3 has 13 residues. CDR3 in DNA: TGTGCCAGCAGCCTCCGGGAGAACACTGAAGCTTTCTTT. Translating gives CASSLRENTEAFF.

This clone has just one count. V gene TRBV10-1 combines with J gene TRBJ2-4; no clear D. V was pared by 2 bases and J by 6 bases, with 5 bases between. The CDR3 loop spans 12 amino acids. The germline V gene encodes CDR1 WNHNN and CDR2 SYGVQD (reference sequence). The CDR3 nucleotides read TGCGCCAGCAGTGAGCCAGGAAACATTCAGTACTTC. It is translated as CASSEPGNIQYF.

The chain employs TRBV6-5 and TRBJ2-7, with 9 nucleotides matching TRBD1. The trim removed 10 bases at V and 6 bases at J, leaving 13 bases unmatched. Germline V CDR1 and CDR2: MNHEY, SVGAGI. The CDR3 length is 14 residues. CDR3 amino acids: CATMWGQGDGEQYF. CDR3 bases: TGTGCCACCATGTGGGGACAGGGAGACGGCGAGCAGTACTTC.

V usage is TRBV4-3 and J usage is TRBJ1-4, with a tentative D call TRBD1 (5 bases). This CDR3 has 14 amino acids. V gave up 1 base and J gave up 8 bases, with 11 bases separating them. Germline CDR1 reads LGHNA; CDR2 reads YSLEER. The CDR3 spells CASSQAQGREKLFF. The CDR3 DNA is TGCGCCAGCAGCCAAGCCCAGGGTCGAGAAAAACTGTTTTTT.

This rearrangement joins TRBV7-2 to TRBJ2-5; 10 bases line up with TRBD1. V gave up 1 base and J gave up 1 base; unmatched junction bases: 0. CDR3 length: 15 amino acids. CDR1 is SGHTA, CDR2 FQGNSA, per germline. The CDR3 region has the DNA TGTGCCAGCAGCTTAGGGGACAGGGGCCAAGAGACCCAGTACTTC. Translated: CASSLGDRGQETQYF.

The J gene is TRBJ1-2, the V gene TRBV6-4; D remains unclear. This CDR3 has 14 residues. Germline V CDR1 and CDR2: MRHNA, SNTAGT. V dropped 0 bases and J dropped 2 bases, with 7 bases sitting between them. CDR3 nucleotide sequence: TGTGCCAGCAGTGACTCGAGTCGGAACTATGGCTACACCTTC. This translates into CASSDSSRNYGYTF.

The CDR3 protein is CASSLGRLAAGDEQFF. CDR3 bases: TGTGCCAGCAGCTTAGGGAGACTAGCCGCGGGCGATGAGCAGTTCTTC. The chain couples TRBV11-2 to TRBJ2-1, with TRBD2 matching over 7 bases. The length of the CDR3 is 16 residues. Germline trimming cut 1 base from V and 8 bases from J; bases unmatched to any gene: 11. Germline values: CDR1 SGHAT, CDR2 FQNNGV. Complete variable domain (other parts from reference TRBV11-2 and TRBJ2-1): EAGVAQSPRYKIIEKRQSVAFWCNPISGHATLYWYQQILGQGPKLLIQFQNNGVVDDSQLPKDRFSAERLKGVDSTLKIQPAKLEDSAVYLCASSLGRLAAGDEQFFGPGTRLTVL.

This chain joins TRBV28 and TRBJ2-3; D may be TRBD2 (6 bases). This CDR3 is 15 amino acids long. With 6 bases removed from V and 4 bases from J, the gap between germline ends came to 17 bases. The V gene's germline CDR1 is MDHEN and CDR2 SYDVKM. CDR3 amino acids: CASSSPQEGPDTQYF. In DNA, the CDR3 is TGTGCCAGCAGCTCCCCCCAGGAGGGACCAGATACGCAGTATTTT.

This chain joins TRBV7-2 and TRBJ1-1, with 8 bases matching TRBD1. Germline-derived CDR1 and CDR2 are SGHTA and FQGNSA. This CDR3 comprises 17 residues. With 1 base clipped from V and 5 bases from J, the junction kept 12 bases outside the gene matches. The CDR3: CASSLGPPRGLGTEAFF. CDR3 nucleotides: TGTGCCAGCAGCTTAGGGCCCCCCAGGGGGCTGGGGACTGAAGCTTTCTTT.